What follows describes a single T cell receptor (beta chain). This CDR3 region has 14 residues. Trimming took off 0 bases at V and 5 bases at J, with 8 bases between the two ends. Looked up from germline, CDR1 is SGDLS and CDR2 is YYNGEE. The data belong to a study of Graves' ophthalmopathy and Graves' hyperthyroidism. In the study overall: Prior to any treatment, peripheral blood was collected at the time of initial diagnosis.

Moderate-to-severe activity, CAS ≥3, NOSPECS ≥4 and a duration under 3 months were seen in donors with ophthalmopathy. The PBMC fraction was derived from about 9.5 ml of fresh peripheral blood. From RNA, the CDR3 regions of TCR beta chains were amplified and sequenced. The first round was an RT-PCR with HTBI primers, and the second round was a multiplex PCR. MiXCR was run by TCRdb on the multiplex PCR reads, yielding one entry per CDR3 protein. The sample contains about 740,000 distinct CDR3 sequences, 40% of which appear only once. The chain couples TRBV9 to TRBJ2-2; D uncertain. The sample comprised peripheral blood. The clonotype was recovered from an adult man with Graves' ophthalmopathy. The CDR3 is CASSVGVVTGELFF. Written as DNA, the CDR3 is TGTGCCAGCAGCGTAGGGGTAGTAACCGGGGAGCTGTTTTTT.